This record covers a single T cell receptor (beta chain). Its antigen is not yet known. Base qualities are not at hand, and no much larger clone is one base apart. TCRbeta CDR3 regions were amplified from genomic DNA by means of the immunoSEQ Assay, a bias-controlled multiplex PCR. For the original study's pipeline: Within the assay, amplification of reference gene primers was used to estimate how many nucleated cells each sample contained. To quantify the absolute abundance of each unique TCRbeta CDR3 rearrangement, sequence reads were collapsed and filtered. For each sample, productive Simpson clonality was calculated as the square root of Simpson's diversity index over productive rearrangements. The immuneACCESS repertoire file appears here via TCRdb, limited to in-frame rearrangements. These files lack a portion of the clones; in checked studies, under half of the deficit traces to unresolved V genes, and the cause of the others is not known. V, J and clone size reflect that table, while D and trimming were determined from the DNA. The sample yields 150,000 to 200,000 clones; approximately 80% were counted once. Roughly 11% of the sample goes to the ten largest clones.

This entry comes from a study of blood T cell repertoires in COVID-19 (dated by TCRdb to the early 2020s). For the wider study: Samples covering the acute and convalescent phases of COVID-19 were provided by collaborators in the United States, Italy and Spain. The material from the prospective study consisted of cDNA or gDNA derived from T cells, B-cell-depleted T cells, or PBMCs. The dataset comprised deeply sampled blood TCRbeta repertoires from subjects exposed to, actively infected with, or recovered from COVID-19. The repertoires were released in a freely available public database intended as a resource for research on the immune response to SARS-CoV-2. The samples were drawn from the first 160 participants of the ongoing ImmuneRACE study and from some 1,300 subjects provided by 6 global collaborators. A de-identified subject ID, COVID-19 status, age in years and sex were almost always included in the sample metadata. HLA class I and class II types, where available, came from metadata supplied by the sample provider rather than from assay-based typing.

General study outcomes and caveats: Clinical and demographic metadata were provided uncurated, with the amount varying by source and participant.

In Seattle, one collaborating source enrolled patients while the infection was active and tracked those patients longitudinally over the course of disease. Each collaborating institution followed its own protocols to collect whole blood in K2EDTA tubes. For TCRbeta analysis, collaborator samples were shipped as frozen whole blood, as isolated PBMCs, or as DNA extracted from either sample type. Its CDR3 holds 14 amino acids, cysteine through phenylalanine. The retained sequence is limited to the CDR3, 42 bases, with the frame set at the first base. Relative to germline, V is 0 bases shorter and J is 7 bases shorter, with 12 bases between their ends. From the germline V gene, CDR1 is MGHRA and CDR2 is YSYEKL.

This chain is built from TRBV4-1 and TRBJ1-2; the D gene identity is not certain. The sequenced material came from peripheral blood. The receptor's source is a woman aged 35 to 49 with COVID-19, enrolled during active disease. The CDR3 protein sequence reads: CASSQDLGVVGYTF. Read as DNA, the sequence is TGCGCCAGCAGCCAAGACCTCGGGGTGGTTGGCTACACCTTC.